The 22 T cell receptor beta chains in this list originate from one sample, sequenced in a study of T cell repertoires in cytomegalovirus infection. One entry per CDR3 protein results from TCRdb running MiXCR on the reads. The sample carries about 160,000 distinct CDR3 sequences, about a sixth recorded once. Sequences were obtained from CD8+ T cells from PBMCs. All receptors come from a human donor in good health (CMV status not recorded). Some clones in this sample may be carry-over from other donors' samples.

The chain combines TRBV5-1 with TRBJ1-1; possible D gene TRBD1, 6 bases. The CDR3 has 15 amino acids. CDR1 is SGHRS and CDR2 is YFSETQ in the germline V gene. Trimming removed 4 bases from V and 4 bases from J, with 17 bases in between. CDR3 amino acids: CASSPAGGHATEAFF. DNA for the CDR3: TGCGCCAGCAGCCCCGCGGGGGGGCACGCCACTGAAGCTTTCTTT.

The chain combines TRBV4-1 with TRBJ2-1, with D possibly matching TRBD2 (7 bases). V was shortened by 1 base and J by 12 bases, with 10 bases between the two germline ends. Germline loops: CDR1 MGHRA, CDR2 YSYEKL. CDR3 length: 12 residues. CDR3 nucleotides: TGCGCCAGCAGCCAAGGGGGAGGGGGGCAGTTCTTC. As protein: CASSQGGGGQFF.

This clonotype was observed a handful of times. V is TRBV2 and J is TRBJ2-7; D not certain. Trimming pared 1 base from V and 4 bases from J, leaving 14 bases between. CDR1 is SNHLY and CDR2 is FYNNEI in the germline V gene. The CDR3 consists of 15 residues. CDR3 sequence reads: CASSEGVGDSYEQYF. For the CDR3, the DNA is TGTGCCAGCAGTGAAGGGGTAGGAGACTCTTACGAGCAGTACTTC. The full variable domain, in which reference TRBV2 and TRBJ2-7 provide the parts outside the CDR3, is EPEVTQTPSHQVTQMGQEVILRCVPISNHLYFYWYRQILGQKVEFLVSFYNNEISEKSEIFDDQFSVERPDGSNFTLKIRSTKLEDSAMYFCASSEGVGDSYEQYFGPGTRLTVT.

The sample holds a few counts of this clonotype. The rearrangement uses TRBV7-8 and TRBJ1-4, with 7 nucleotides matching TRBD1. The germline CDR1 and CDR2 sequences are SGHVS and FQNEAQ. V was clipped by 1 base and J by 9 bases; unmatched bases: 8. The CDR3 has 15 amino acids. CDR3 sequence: CASSLDRGTFKKLFF. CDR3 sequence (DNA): TGTGCCAGCAGCTTAGACAGGGGAACCTTTAAAAAACTGTTTTTT. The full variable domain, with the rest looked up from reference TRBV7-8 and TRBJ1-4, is GAGVSQSPRYKVAKRGQDVALRCDPISGHVSLFWYQQALGQGPEFLTYFQNEAQLDKSGLPSDRFFAERPEGSVSTLKIQRTQQEDSAVYLCASSLDRGTFKKLFFGSGTQLSVL.

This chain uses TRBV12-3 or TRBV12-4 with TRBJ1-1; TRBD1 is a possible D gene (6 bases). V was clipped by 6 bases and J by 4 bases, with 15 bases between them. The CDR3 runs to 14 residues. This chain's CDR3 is CASSNSGQSTEAFF. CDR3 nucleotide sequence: TGTGCCAGCAGCAACTCCGGACAGAGCACTGAAGCTTTCTTT.

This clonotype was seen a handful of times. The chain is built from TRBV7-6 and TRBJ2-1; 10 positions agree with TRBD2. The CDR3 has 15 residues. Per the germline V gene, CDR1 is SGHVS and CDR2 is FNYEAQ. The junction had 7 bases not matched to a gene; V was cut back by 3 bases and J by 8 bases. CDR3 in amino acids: CASSFLAGGIDEQFF. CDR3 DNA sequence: TGTGCCAGCAGCTTCTTAGCGGGGGGAATCGATGAGCAGTTCTTC.

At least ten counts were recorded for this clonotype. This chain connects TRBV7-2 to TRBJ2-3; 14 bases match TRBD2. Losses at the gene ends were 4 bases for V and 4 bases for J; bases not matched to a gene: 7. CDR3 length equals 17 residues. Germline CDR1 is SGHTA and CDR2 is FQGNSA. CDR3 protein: CASSSGLAGGPADTQYF. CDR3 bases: TGTGCCAGCAGCTCCGGACTAGCGGGGGGCCCCGCAGATACGCAGTATTTT. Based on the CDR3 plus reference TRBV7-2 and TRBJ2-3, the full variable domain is GAGVSQSPSNKVTEKGKDVELRCDPISGHTALYWYRQSLGQGLEFLIYFQGNSAPDKSGLPSDRFSAERTGGSVSTLTIQRTQQEDSAVYLCASSSGLAGGPADTQYFGPGTRLTVL.

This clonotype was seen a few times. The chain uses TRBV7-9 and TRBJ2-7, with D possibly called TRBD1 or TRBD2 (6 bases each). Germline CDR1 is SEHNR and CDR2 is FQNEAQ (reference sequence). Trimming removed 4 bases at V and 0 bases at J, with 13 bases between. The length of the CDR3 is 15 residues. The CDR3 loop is CASSSGGGSSYEQYF. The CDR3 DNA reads TGTGCCAGCAGCTCCGGAGGGGGTAGCTCCTACGAGCAGTACTTC.

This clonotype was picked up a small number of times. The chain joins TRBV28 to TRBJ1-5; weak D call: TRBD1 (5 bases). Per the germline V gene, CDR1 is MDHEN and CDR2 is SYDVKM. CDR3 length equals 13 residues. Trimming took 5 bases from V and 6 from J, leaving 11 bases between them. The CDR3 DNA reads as TGTGCCAGCAGTCAGGGAAGTCGTCAGCCCCAGCATTTT. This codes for CASSQGSRQPQHF.

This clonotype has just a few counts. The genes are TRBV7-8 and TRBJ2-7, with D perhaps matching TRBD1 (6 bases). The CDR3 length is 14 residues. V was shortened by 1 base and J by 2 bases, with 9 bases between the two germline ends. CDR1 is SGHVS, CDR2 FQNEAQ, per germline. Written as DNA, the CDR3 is TGTGCCAGCAGCTTAGGCGGACAGCCCTACGAGCAGTACTTC. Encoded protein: CASSLGGQPYEQYF.

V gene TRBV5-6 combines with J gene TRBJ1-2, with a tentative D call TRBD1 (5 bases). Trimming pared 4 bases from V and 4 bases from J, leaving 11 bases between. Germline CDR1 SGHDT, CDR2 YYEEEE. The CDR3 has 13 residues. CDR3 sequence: CASSVGTVYGYTF. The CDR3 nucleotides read TGTGCCAGCAGCGTCGGGACGGTCTATGGCTACACCTTC. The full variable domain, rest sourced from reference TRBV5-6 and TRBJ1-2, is DAGVTQSPTHLIKTRGQQVTLRCSPKSGHDTVSWYQQALGQGPQFIFQYYEEEERQRGNFPDRFSGHQFPNYSSELNVNALLLGDSALYLCASSVGTVYGYTFGSGTRLTVV.

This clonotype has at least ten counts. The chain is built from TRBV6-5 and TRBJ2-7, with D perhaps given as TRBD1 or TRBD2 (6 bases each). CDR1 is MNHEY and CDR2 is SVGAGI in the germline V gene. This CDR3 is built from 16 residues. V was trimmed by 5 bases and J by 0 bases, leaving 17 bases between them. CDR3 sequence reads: CASSPSEGHSSYEQYF. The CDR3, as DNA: TGTGCCAGCAGTCCCTCGGAGGGACACAGCTCCTACGAGCAGTACTTC.

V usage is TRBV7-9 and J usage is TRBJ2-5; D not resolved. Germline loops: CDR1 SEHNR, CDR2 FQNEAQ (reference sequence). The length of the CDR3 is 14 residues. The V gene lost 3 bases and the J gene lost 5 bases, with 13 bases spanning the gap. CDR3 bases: TGTGCCAGCAGCTTCTCCTCATGGCCGGAGACCCAGTACTTC. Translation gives CASSFSSWPETQYF.

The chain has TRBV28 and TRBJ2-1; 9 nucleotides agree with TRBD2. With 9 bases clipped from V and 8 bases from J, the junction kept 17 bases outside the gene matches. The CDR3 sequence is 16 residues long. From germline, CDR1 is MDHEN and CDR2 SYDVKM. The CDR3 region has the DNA TGTGCCAGATGGGTGCTAGCGGGGTTCGCCCCCGATGAGCAGTTCTTC. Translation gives CARWVLAGFAPDEQFF.

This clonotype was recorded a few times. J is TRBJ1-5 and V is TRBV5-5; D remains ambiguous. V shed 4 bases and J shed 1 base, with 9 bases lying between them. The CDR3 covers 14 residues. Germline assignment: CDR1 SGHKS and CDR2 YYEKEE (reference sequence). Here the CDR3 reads CASSAGSSNQPQHF. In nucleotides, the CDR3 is TGTGCCAGCAGCGCCGGGTCCAGCAATCAGCCCCAGCATTTT.

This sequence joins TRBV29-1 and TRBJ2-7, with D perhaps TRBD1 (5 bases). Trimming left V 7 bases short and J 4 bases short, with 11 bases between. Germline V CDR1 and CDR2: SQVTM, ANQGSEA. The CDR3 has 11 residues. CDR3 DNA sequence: TGCAGCGCCCTTACAGGATACGAGCAGTACTTC. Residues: CSALTGYEQYF.

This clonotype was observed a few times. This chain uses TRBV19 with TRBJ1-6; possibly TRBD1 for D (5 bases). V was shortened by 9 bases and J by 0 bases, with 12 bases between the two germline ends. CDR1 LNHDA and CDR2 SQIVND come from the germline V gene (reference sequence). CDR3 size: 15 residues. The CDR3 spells CASGDLGSYNSPLHF. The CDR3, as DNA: TGTGCCAGCGGGGACCTTGGCTCCTATAATTCACCCCTCCACTTT.

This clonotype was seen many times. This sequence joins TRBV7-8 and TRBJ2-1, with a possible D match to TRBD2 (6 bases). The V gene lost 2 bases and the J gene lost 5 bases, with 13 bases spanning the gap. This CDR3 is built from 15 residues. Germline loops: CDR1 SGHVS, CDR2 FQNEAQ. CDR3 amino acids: CASSLTMSGDNEQFF. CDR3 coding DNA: TGTGCCAGCAGCTTAACGATGTCGGGGGACAATGAGCAGTTCTTC.

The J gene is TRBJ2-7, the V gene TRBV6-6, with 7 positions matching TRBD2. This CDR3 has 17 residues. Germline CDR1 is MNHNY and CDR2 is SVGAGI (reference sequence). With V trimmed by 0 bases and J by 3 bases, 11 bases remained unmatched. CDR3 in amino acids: CASSYSNPEGGIYEQYF. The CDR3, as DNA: TGTGCCAGCAGTTACTCGAATCCGGAGGGAGGGATCTACGAGCAGTACTTC.

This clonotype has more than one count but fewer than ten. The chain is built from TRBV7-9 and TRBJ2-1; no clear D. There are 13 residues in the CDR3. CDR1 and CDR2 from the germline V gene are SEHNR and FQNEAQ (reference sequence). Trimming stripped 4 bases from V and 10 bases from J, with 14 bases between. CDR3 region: CASSSRQLLEQFF. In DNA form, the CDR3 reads TGTGCCAGCAGCTCTCGCCAACTCTTAGAGCAGTTCTTC.

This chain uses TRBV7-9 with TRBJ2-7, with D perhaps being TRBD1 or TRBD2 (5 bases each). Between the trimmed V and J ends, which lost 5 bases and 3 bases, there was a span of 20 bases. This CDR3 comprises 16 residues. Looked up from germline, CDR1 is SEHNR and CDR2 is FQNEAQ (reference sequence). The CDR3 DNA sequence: TGTGCCAGCAGCGTCCGGACACCGGGACCCCGCTACGAGCAGTACTTC. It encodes CASSVRTPGPRYEQYF.

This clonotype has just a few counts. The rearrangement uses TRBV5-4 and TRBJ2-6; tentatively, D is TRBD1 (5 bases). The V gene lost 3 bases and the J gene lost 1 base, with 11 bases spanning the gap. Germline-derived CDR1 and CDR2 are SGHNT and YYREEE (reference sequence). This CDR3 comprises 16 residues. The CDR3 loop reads CASSSQGVSGANVLTF. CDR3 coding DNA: TGTGCCAGCAGCTCCCAAGGGGTGTCTGGGGCCAACGTCCTGACTTTC.